The T cell receptor beta chain under discussion was sequenced for a study of OX40 agonist ivuxolimab in advanced cancers. Worth noting for this clone: Its antigen is as yet unknown.

The protocol was immunoSEQ multiplex PCR, while the TCRdb copy is restricted to in-frame clones and leaves out a portion. This table holds 80,000 or so clones, 84% found once. Overall study results and limits: The mean number of expanded clones was higher in CD8+ T cells than in CD4+. A proportion of nonresponders additionally exhibited low normalized T-cell clonal expansion.

The sampling schedule covered blood at baseline, cycle 4 day 1, and cycle 7 day 1. Germline CDR1 reads MNHNS; CDR2 reads SASEGT. Losses at the gene ends were 2 bases for V and 2 bases for J; bases not matched to a gene: 5. CDR3 length: 16 residues. This TCR came from an adult with an advanced solid tumor such as melanoma, head and neck, liver or kidney cancer. The material sequenced was CD4+ or CD8+ T cells sorted from blood, taken in a trial of the OX40 agonist ivuxolimab. The rearrangement links TRBV6-1 to TRBJ2-3, with TRBD1 matching 9 bases. For the CDR3, the DNA is TGTGCCAGCAGTGAACTCGGACAGGGGTTCACAGATACGCAGTATTTT. Translating it yields CASSELGQGFTDTQYF.